This T cell receptor (beta chain) appears in the sequencing data of a study of PD-L1 blockade in urothelial cancer. Germline-derived CDR1 and CDR2 are LNHNV and YYDKDF (reference sequence). The CDR3 is 15 amino acids. Trimming took 3 bases from V and 0 from J, leaving 9 bases between them. This table comes from immunoSEQ multiplex PCR, and its TCRdb copy is limited to in-frame clones, with some not included. The data hold 40,000 or so clones, with about four fifths observed a single time. The rearrangement uses TRBV15 and TRBJ1-3; D not resolved. The starting material was PBMCs, obtained around atezolizumab (anti-PD-L1) treatment. This TCR was recovered from a man aged 65 to 79 with urothelial cancer. CDR3 in amino acids: CATSSGQPSGNTIYF. Written as DNA, the CDR3 is TGTGCCACCAGCAGTGGCCAACCCTCTGGAAACACCATATATTTT.